The 2 T cell receptor beta chains below all came from one sample that was sequenced in a study of T cell responses to AZD1222 COVID-19 vaccine. Generated by immunoSEQ multiplex PCR, the TCRdb table keeps only in-frame clones and is missing some. In the table there are approximately 89,000 clones, 90% of which are singletons. Sequences were derived from peripheral blood, sampled 28 days after the second AZD1222 dose. All receptors derive from an adult who received the AZD1222 COVID-19 vaccine.

The V call is TRBV28, the J call TRBJ2-7, with D possibly being TRBD1 (6 bases). The CDR3 runs 14 residues. CDR1 and CDR2 from the germline V gene are MDHEN and SYDVKM. V gave up 5 bases and J gave up 1 base, with 12 bases separating them. The CDR3 nucleotides read TGTGCCAGCAGTCAGGGGACGGTTTCCTACGAGCAGTACTTC. Translating it yields CASSQGTVSYEQYF.

The rearrangement joins TRBV25-1 to TRBJ2-7; no clear D. The CDR3 is made up of 14 amino acids. The V gene lost 1 base and the J gene lost 2 bases, with 9 bases spanning the gap. CDR1 is MGHDK and CDR2 is SYGVNS in the germline V gene. This chain's CDR3 is CASSEFSSPYEQYF. The CDR3 nucleotides are TGTGCCAGCAGTGAATTCAGCTCTCCCTACGAGCAGTACTTC.